What follows are 26 T cell receptor beta chains derived from one specimen sequenced in a study of OX40 agonist ivuxolimab in advanced cancers. TCRdb's copy holds only in-frame clones and misses some; the assay was immunoSEQ multiplex PCR. The data show roughly 80,000 clones, with roughly 85% seen just once and around 2% held by the top ten. Sequencing was performed on CD4+ or CD8+ T cells sorted from blood, taken in a trial of the OX40 agonist ivuxolimab. Receptors originate from an adult with an advanced solid tumor such as melanoma, head and neck, liver or kidney cancer.

A note on this clone: At one end, the junction sequence differs from germline, possibly due to a read error. V is TRBV27 and J is TRBJ1-2, with 8 bases that match TRBD1. CDR1 and CDR2 (germline): MNHEY, SMNVEV (reference sequence). The CDR3 spans 16 residues. The CDR3 DNA is TGTGCCAGCAGTTTAAGGACGACAGGGGATTTCTATAGCTACACCTTC. This sequence encodes CASSLRTTGDFYSYTF.

V and J are TRBV27 and TRBJ2-2; TRBD2 is a possible D gene (5 bases). Between the trimmed V and J ends, which lost 6 bases and 8 bases, there was a span of 7 bases. Germline V gives CDR1 MNHEY, CDR2 SMNVEV (reference sequence). CDR3 length: 11 residues. Written as DNA, the CDR3 is TGTGCCAGCAGCATAGCGGGGGAGCTGTTTTTT. This codes for CASSIAGELFF.

Only a few counts were recorded for this clone. The chain couples TRBV10-1 to TRBJ2-1; TRBD2 aligns across 12 bases. After removal of 0 bases from V and 5 bases from J, the junction contained 11 bases not matched to a gene. Germline lookup yields CDR1 WNHNN and CDR2 SYGVQD (reference sequence). The CDR3 extends over 19 amino acids. The chain's CDR3 is CASSESLAGGPGYHNEQFF. CDR3 bases: TGCGCCAGCAGTGAGTCTCTAGCGGGAGGGCCGGGATACCACAATGAGCAGTTCTTC.

The V and J genes are TRBV5-6 and TRBJ2-3; 9 bases agree with TRBD1. The J segment lost 4 bases and the V segment lost 5 bases, leaving 8 bases of the junction unmatched. Germline V gives CDR1 SGHDT, CDR2 YYEEEE. The CDR3 is made up of 15 amino acids. Here the CDR3 DNA reads TGTGCCAGCAGTCCCGGGACAGGGCGCCCAGATACGCAGTATTTT. Its translation is CASSPGTGRPDTQYF. Full variable domain (outside the CDR3, taken from reference TRBV5-6 and TRBJ2-3): DAGVTQSPTHLIKTRGQQVTLRCSPKSGHDTVSWYQQALGQGPQFIFQYYEEEERQRGNFPDRFSGHQFPNYSSELNVNALLLGDSALYLCASSPGTGRPDTQYFGPGTRLTVL.

This clone was seen just once. The V call is TRBV10-3, the J call TRBJ2-7; no definite D call. Germline V gene lookup returns CDR1 ENHRY and CDR2 SYGVKD. V was clipped by 6 bases and J by 0 bases, with 9 bases between them. The CDR3 has 13 residues. The CDR3 spells CAIRESSSYEQYF. CDR3 DNA sequence: TGTGCCATCAGGGAGAGTAGCTCCTACGAGCAGTACTTC.

V is TRBV5-1 and J is TRBJ2-2, with 9 bases matching TRBD1. V was clipped by 4 bases and J by 7 bases; unmatched bases: 14. The germline V gene has CDR1 SGHRS and CDR2 YFSETQ. The CDR3 sequence is 17 residues long. The CDR3, as DNA: TGCGCCAGCAGCCTGTTCTCCGGGACAGGGATTATCGGGGAGCTGTTTTTT. Translated: CASSLFSGTGIIGELFF.

This chain connects TRBV7-2 to TRBJ1-5; D gene ambiguous. Germline V gene sequence: CDR1 SGHTA, CDR2 FQGNSA. V was trimmed by 1 base and J by 7 bases, leaving 11 bases between them. The length of the CDR3 is 14 residues. This CDR3 reads CASSLEGSQQPQHF. CDR3 nucleotide sequence: TGTGCCAGCAGCTTAGAAGGGTCTCAACAGCCCCAGCATTTT.

This chain links TRBV7-6 with TRBJ2-5; 11 nucleotides match TRBD2. Germline V gene data show CDR1 as SGHVS and CDR2 as FNYEAQ. The CDR3 is made up of 16 amino acids. V gave up 2 bases and J gave up 5 bases; unmatched junction bases: 7. For the CDR3, the DNA is TGTGCCAGCAGCTTAATAGCGGGGGGGCCGGGGGAGACCCAGTACTTC. Amino acids: CASSLIAGGPGETQYF.

The DNA for the CDR3 is TGTGCCAGCAGTAACTTACACGGCCTTCGGGGCTACACCTTC. It codes for CASSNLHGLRGYTF. V is TRBV25-1 and J is TRBJ1-2; D is unresolved. The V gene's germline CDR1 is MGHDK and CDR2 SYGVNS. CDR3 size: 14 residues. V was pared by 5 bases and J by 8 bases, with 18 bases between.

V usage is TRBV6-5 and J usage is TRBJ2-7; D not certain. Per germline, CDR1 MNHEY and CDR2 SVGAGI. Trimming cost V 7 bases and J 6 bases, with 16 bases left between them. The CDR3 spans 13 residues. The chain's CDR3 is CASMGRTFGEQYF. DNA for the CDR3: TGTGCCAGCATGGGCAGAACCTTCGGCGAGCAGTACTTC.

This rearrangement joins TRBV19 to TRBJ1-6, with 10 bases that match TRBD1. There are 15 residues in the CDR3. CDR1 and CDR2 (germline): LNHDA, SQIVND (reference sequence). V lost 7 bases, J lost 7 bases, and 7 bases stayed unmatched. CDR3 amino acids: CASNSGQGLNSPLHF. DNA for the CDR3: TGTGCCAGTAATTCGGGACAGGGGCTCAATTCACCCCTCCACTTT.

In its sample, this clone was seen once. The chain joins TRBV5-1 to TRBJ2-2; D might be TRBD1 (5 bases). Germline assignment: CDR1 SGHRS and CDR2 YFSETQ. The CDR3 totals 15 residues. V shed 1 base and J shed 4 bases, with 11 bases lying between them. The CDR3 coding sequence is TGCGCCAGCAGCTTGAGGCAGGGTGGCACCGGGGAGCTGTTTTTT. The encoded protein is CASSLRQGGTGELFF.

V gene TRBV5-1 combines with J gene TRBJ1-1; no clear D gene. CDR3 size: 15 residues. Trimming pared 4 bases from V and 4 bases from J, leaving 17 bases between. Germline assignment: CDR1 SGHRS and CDR2 YFSETQ. The CDR3 nucleotides read TGCGCCAGCAGCACCCGACGGGGTGAGACCACTGAAGCTTTCTTT. Protein sequence: CASSTRRGETTEAFF.

This clone was detected only once. V and J are TRBV5-1 and TRBJ2-1, with D hard to call. V lost 0 bases and J 1 base, leaving 11 bases between the germline ends. Germline CDR1 and CDR2: SGHRS and YFSETQ. This CDR3 contains 16 residues. Here the CDR3 DNA reads TGCGCCAGCAGCTTGGCCGGAACGGGTTCCTACAATGAGCAGTTCTTC. Protein: CASSLAGTGSYNEQFF.

For this clone: Additional DNA sequences in this sample encode the identical CDR3. The chain combines TRBV6-6 with TRBJ2-3; possibly TRBD1 or TRBD2 for D (6 bases each). V was shortened by 0 bases and J by 5 bases, with 9 bases between the two germline ends. The CDR3 is 14 residues long. CDR1 is MNHNY, CDR2 SVGAGI, per germline (reference sequence). The CDR3 loop reads CASSYSGGIDTQYF. The CDR3, as DNA: TGTGCCAGCAGTTACTCGGGGGGCATAGATACGCAGTATTTT.

This clone has just one count. This sample also contains other DNA sequences that code for the same CDR3. The gene calls are TRBV6-4 and TRBJ1-5, with D possibly TRBD1 on 5 matching bases. CDR1 and CDR2 (germline): MRHNA, SNTAGT. The CDR3 length is 13 residues. V was shortened by 3 bases and J by 7 bases, with 10 bases between the two germline ends. This chain's CDR3 is CASSEGVGQPQHF. The DNA for the CDR3 is TGTGCCAGCAGTGAGGGGGTGGGACAGCCCCAGCATTTT.

This chain joins TRBV6-5 and TRBJ1-3; D unresolved. The CDR3 totals 14 residues. V was shortened by 0 bases and J by 2 bases, with 5 bases between the two germline ends. Germline loops: CDR1 MNHEY, CDR2 SVGAGI. The CDR3 nucleotides read TGTGCCAGCAGTTACTCAGGGACTGGAAACACCATATATTTT. Translated: CASSYSGTGNTIYF.

The chain combines TRBV2 with TRBJ2-3; D gene ambiguous. Trimming removed 8 bases from V and 0 bases from J, with 9 bases in between. The CDR3 covers 13 residues. CDR1 and CDR2 from the germline V gene are SNHLY and FYNNEI. In DNA form, the CDR3 reads TGTGCCAGCGTGACCGTTAGCACAGATACGCAGTATTTT. This encodes CASVTVSTDTQYF.

Only one count was recorded for this clone. This chain joins TRBV19 and TRBJ2-7; 8 positions agree with TRBD1. With 2 bases clipped from V and 7 bases from J, the junction kept 10 bases outside the gene matches. This CDR3 region has 15 residues. Germline V gene data show CDR1 as LNHDA and CDR2 as SQIVND (reference sequence). The DNA for the CDR3 is TGTGCCAGTAGTATATCGCGGCAGGGGGCGAATGAGCAGTACTTC. This translates into CASSISRQGANEQYF.

This clone showed up just once. The V call is TRBV19, the J call TRBJ1-5; 7 nucleotides align to TRBD1. The CDR3 has 13 amino acids. Trimming cost V 6 bases and J 4 bases; bases outside gene matches: 3. Germline-derived CDR1 and CDR2 are LNHDA and SQIVND (reference sequence). This CDR3 reads CASSHRGNQPQHF. Written as DNA, the CDR3 is TGTGCCAGTAGCCACAGGGGTAATCAGCCCCAGCATTTT.

The chain recombines TRBV27 with TRBJ2-3; D possibly matches TRBD1 or TRBD2 (6 bases each). Between the trimmed V and J ends, which lost 6 bases and 0 bases, there was a span of 13 bases. This CDR3 spans 15 amino acids. Germline V lookup: CDR1 MNHEY, CDR2 SMNVEV (reference sequence). CDR3 sequence reads: CASSLPGASTDTQYF. Written as DNA, the CDR3 is TGTGCCAGCAGCCTTCCGGGGGCTAGCACAGATACGCAGTATTTT.

In this sample, this clone turned up a few times. The chain has TRBV2 and TRBJ2-1; 8 positions match TRBD1. J lost 12 bases, V lost 4 bases, and 2 bases had no gene match. The germline CDR1 and CDR2 sequences are SNHLY and FYNNEI. The CDR3 spans 11 residues. CDR3 coding DNA: TGTGCCAGCAGTGCCGGGACAGGGCAGTTCTTC. Translated, it gives CASSAGTGQFF.

This chain links TRBV6-5 with TRBJ2-3; D is unresolved. The CDR3 is 14 amino acids. V lost 0 bases and J lost 3, with 7 bases in between. CDR1 is MNHEY, CDR2 SVGAGI, per germline. The CDR3: CASSYSAGTDTQYF. DNA for the CDR3: TGTGCCAGCAGTTACTCGGCCGGTACAGATACGCAGTATTTT.

With regard to this clone: In the same sample, other DNA sequences code for this CDR3. CDR3 amino acids: CASRGSYNSPLHF. CDR3 DNA sequence: TGTGCCAGCAGGGGTTCCTATAATTCACCCCTCCACTTT. The chain employs TRBV27 and TRBJ1-6; D is undetermined. Trimming took off 6 bases at V and 1 base at J, with 4 bases between the two ends. The germline V gene has CDR1 MNHEY and CDR2 SMNVEV (reference sequence). This CDR3 spans 13 amino acids.

The rearrangement links TRBV27 to TRBJ2-5; 15 nucleotides agree with TRBD2. V was pared by 5 bases and J by 5 bases, with 0 bases of the junction left unmatched. This CDR3 region has 14 residues. Germline loops: CDR1 MNHEY, CDR2 SMNVEV (reference sequence). CDR3 region: CASSGLAGGETQYF. Written as DNA, the CDR3 is TGTGCCAGCAGTGGACTAGCGGGAGGGGAGACCCAGTACTTC.

This clone was found once. In DNA form, the CDR3 reads TGTGCCACCCTGGGACAGCCTGGGGGTATTGAAGCTTTCTTT. It codes for CATLGQPGGIEAFF. The rearrangement links TRBV6-6 to TRBJ1-1, with 7 bases matching TRBD1. J lost 7 bases, V lost 10 bases, and 15 bases had no gene match. The CDR3 runs to 14 residues. From germline, CDR1 is MNHNY and CDR2 SVGAGI (reference sequence).